These 20 T cell receptor beta chains originate from one sample sequenced in a study of shared clonotypes between healthy human individuals. Assay used: immunoSEQ multiplex PCR; TCRdb lists only in-frame clones, some missing. This table has just over 2,000,000 clones, about 95% appearing once. Terminally differentiated effector memory CD45RA+ cells were left out of the naive CD8 fraction, which was CD45RO-negative and positively selected for CCR7. What was sequenced was naive CD8+ T cells sorted from blood. The receptors here all came from a man between 18 and 29 years old in good health.

The V call is TRBV9, the J call TRBJ2-7; TRBD1 matches 7 bases. Looked up from germline, CDR1 is SGDLS and CDR2 is YYNGEE. This CDR3 spans 16 amino acids. With 0 bases clipped from V and 3 bases from J, the junction kept 9 bases outside the gene matches. CDR3 bases: TGTGCCAGCAGCGTAGGTGAAGGGGGCGCTTTCTACGAGCAGTACTTC. It is translated as CASSVGEGGAFYEQYF. Variable domain in full (rest from reference TRBV9 and TRBJ2-7): DSGVTQTPKHLITATGQRVTLRCSPRSGDLSVYWYQQSLDQGLQFLIQYYNGEERAKGNILERFSAQQFPDLHSELNLSSLELGDSALYFCASSVGEGGAFYEQYFGPGTRLTVT.

CDR3 protein: CASSERGLAEAFF. The CDR3 DNA reads as TGTGCCAGCAGTGAAAGGGGGCTCGCTGAAGCTTTCTTT. V usage is TRBV6-1 and J usage is TRBJ1-1; 7 bases align to TRBD1. CDR1 and CDR2 (germline): MNHNS, SASEGT. Losses at the gene ends were 2 bases for V and 6 bases for J; bases not matched to a gene: 3. This CDR3 has 13 residues.

The chain couples TRBV7-9 to TRBJ2-7; D may be TRBD1 (5 bases). Germline assignment: CDR1 SEHNR and CDR2 FQNEAQ (reference sequence). V dropped 2 bases and J dropped 2 bases, with 10 bases sitting between them. The CDR3 consists of 14 residues. Here the CDR3 DNA reads TGTGCCAGCAGCTTAATCCTGGGGCCCTACGAGCAGTACTTC. Translation: CASSLILGPYEQYF. The whole variable domain, remainder taken from reference TRBV7-9 and TRBJ2-7, is DTGVSQNPRHKITKRGQNVTFRCDPISEHNRLYWYRQTLGQGPEFLTYFQNEAQLEKSRLLSDRFSAERPKGSFSTLEIQRTEQGDSAMYLCASSLILGPYEQYFGPGTRLTVT.

V and J are TRBV9 and TRBJ1-1; 10 bases agree with TRBD1. Germline V CDR1 and CDR2: SGDLS, YYNGEE. After removal of 3 bases from V and 4 bases from J, the junction contained 6 bases not matched to a gene. The CDR3 loop spans 15 amino acids. This CDR3 reads CASSAPGQGFTEAFF. The CDR3 coding sequence is TGTGCCAGCAGCGCGCCGGGACAGGGGTTCACTGAAGCTTTCTTT. Drawing the rest from reference TRBV9 and TRBJ1-1, the complete variable domain is DSGVTQTPKHLITATGQRVTLRCSPRSGDLSVYWYQQSLDQGLQFLIQYYNGEERAKGNILERFSAQQFPDLHSELNLSSLELGDSALYFCASSAPGQGFTEAFFGQGTRLTVV.

The V gene is TRBV7-8, the J gene TRBJ2-3; D may be TRBD2 (5 bases). Germline CDR1 reads SGHVS; CDR2 reads FQNEAQ. The CDR3 spans 17 residues. V was cut by 0 bases and J by 8 bases, with 21 bases left in between. The CDR3 region has the DNA TGTGCCAGCAGCTTAGCGCCAGTTGGAGGAGTCCCGTCTACGCAGTATTTT. Its translation is CASSLAPVGGVPSTQYF.

Turning to this clone: The sample has other DNA sequences that encode this CDR3 too. The V and J genes are TRBV9 and TRBJ2-3; 14 bases align to TRBD2. The CDR3 contains 16 residues. V dropped 3 bases and J dropped 0; count of bases not matched to a gene: 0. Germline V CDR1 and CDR2: SGDLS, YYNGEE. CDR3 protein: CASSGLAGGSTDTQYF. The CDR3 region has the DNA TGTGCCAGCAGCGGACTAGCGGGGGGGAGCACAGATACGCAGTATTTT.

To note about this clone: The sample has other DNA sequences that encode this CDR3 too. The chain joins TRBV11-2 to TRBJ2-7, with 9 bases matching TRBD1. The V gene end was trimmed by 4 bases and the J gene end by 4 bases; junction bases not matched to a gene: 2. CDR3 length: 13 residues. Germline assignment: CDR1 SGHAT and CDR2 FQNNGV. This CDR3 is CASSWDRDYEQYF. CDR3 bases: TGTGCCAGCAGCTGGGACAGGGATTACGAGCAGTACTTC.

The rearrangement links TRBV7-9 to TRBJ2-1, with 11 bases matching TRBD2. Per the germline V gene, CDR1 is SEHNR and CDR2 is FQNEAQ (reference sequence). V was clipped by 2 bases and J by 8 bases; unmatched bases: 8. This CDR3 spans 16 amino acids. In nucleotides, the CDR3 is TGTGCCAGCAGCTTACGGCTAGCGGGAGGTGGGGATGAGCAGTTCTTC. Protein sequence: CASSLRLAGGGDEQFF.

This rearrangement joins TRBV2 to TRBJ2-1; D is unresolved. V shed 1 base and J shed 8 bases, with 9 bases lying between them. Germline loops: CDR1 SNHLY, CDR2 FYNNEI. The CDR3 spans 13 residues. Here the CDR3 reads CASSEVGGYEQFF. The CDR3 region has the DNA TGTGCCAGCAGTGAAGTGGGTGGGTATGAGCAGTTCTTC.

Worth noting for this clone: In the same sample, other DNA sequences code for this CDR3. The V call is TRBV19, the J call TRBJ2-7; a possible D gene is TRBD2 (5 bases). The CDR3 is 14 residues long. Germline CDR1 is LNHDA and CDR2 is SQIVND (reference sequence). Trimming left V 3 bases short and J 0 bases short, with 9 bases between. The CDR3 DNA reads TGTGCCAGTAGTATCGGTGGGAGCTCCTACGAGCAGTACTTC. This sequence encodes CASSIGGSSYEQYF.

The chain combines TRBV2 with TRBJ2-2, with a possible D match to TRBD2 (6 bases). Germline lookup yields CDR1 SNHLY and CDR2 FYNNEI. Deletions cut 1 base from V and 5 bases from J, with 11 bases between. The CDR3 is made up of 15 amino acids. The CDR3 DNA is TGTGCCAGCAGTGAAGGCGGGGCAGGGACCGGGGAGCTGTTTTTT. This sequence encodes CASSEGGAGTGELFF.

This rearrangement joins TRBV4-1 to TRBJ2-7; tentative D call: TRBD1 (6 bases). Trimming took off 4 bases at V and 0 bases at J, with 7 bases between the two ends. Germline CDR1 reads MGHRA; CDR2 reads YSYEKL. The CDR3 length is 13 residues. Here the CDR3 reads CASSRDNSYEQYF. CDR3 in DNA: TGCGCCAGCAGCCGGGACAACTCCTACGAGCAGTACTTC.

This chain links TRBV9 with TRBJ2-4; 7 bases line up with TRBD2. The V and J ends lost 3 bases and 0 bases, in that order; junction bases with no gene match: 3. The CDR3 spans 15 residues. The germline V gene encodes CDR1 SGDLS and CDR2 YYNGEE. The CDR3 bases are TGTGCCAGCAGCGAAAGCGGGATAGCCAAAAACATTCAGTACTTC. This translates into CASSESGIAKNIQYF.

V is TRBV4-1 and J is TRBJ2-2, with D possibly being TRBD2 (7 bases). From germline, CDR1 is MGHRA and CDR2 YSYEKL. Trimming pared 1 base from V and 7 bases from J, leaving 19 bases between. There are 17 residues in the CDR3. CDR3 nucleotides: TGCGCCAGCAGCCAAGTTCCCCTTGGGGGGGGGCGCGGGGAGCTGTTTTTT. Translating it yields CASSQVPLGGGRGELFF.

V is TRBV7-2 and J is TRBJ1-2; no definite D call. The CDR3 runs 15 residues. V was clipped by 5 bases and J by 1 base, with 14 bases between them. Germline loops: CDR1 SGHTA, CDR2 FQGNSA. Here the CDR3 DNA reads TGTGCCAGCAGCGCCCCCACGGCGGATAACTATGGCTACACCTTC. As protein: CASSAPTADNYGYTF.

This chain connects TRBV10-2 to TRBJ2-3; TRBD2 aligns across 10 bases. Germline V lookup: CDR1 WSHSY, CDR2 SAAADI. Losses at the gene ends were 7 bases for V and 5 bases for J; bases not matched to a gene: 12. CDR3 length equals 16 residues. The CDR3 reads CASTLLAGVTRDTQYF. CDR3 nucleotide sequence: TGCGCCAGCACCCTCCTAGCGGGAGTCACTAGAGATACGCAGTATTTT.

This clone was seen once. The V call is TRBV9, the J call TRBJ2-1; D remains ambiguous. Trimming shortened V by 4 bases and J by 6 bases, and 11 bases separated the two germline ends. Per the germline V gene, CDR1 is SGDLS and CDR2 is YYNGEE. The CDR3 contains 13 residues. CDR3 nucleotides: TGTGCCAGCAGCCCCGATTCGCTCAATGAGCAGTTCTTC. Amino acid sequence: CASSPDSLNEQFF. Full variable domain (missing parts from reference TRBV9 and TRBJ2-1): DSGVTQTPKHLITATGQRVTLRCSPRSGDLSVYWYQQSLDQGLQFLIQYYNGEERAKGNILERFSAQQFPDLHSELNLSSLELGDSALYFCASSPDSLNEQFFGPGTRLTVL.

V usage is TRBV4-1 and J usage is TRBJ2-7, with D hard to call. V dropped 0 bases and J dropped 6 bases, with 15 bases sitting between them. Germline loops: CDR1 MGHRA, CDR2 YSYEKL. The CDR3 contains 15 residues. The CDR3 coding sequence is TGCGCCAGCAGCCAAGAACCGGGTTGGCCTAGCGAGCAGTACTTC. It specifies CASSQEPGWPSEQYF.

The table lists this clone with a few counts. The same CDR3 can be traced to other DNA sequences in this sample. This chain uses TRBV9 with TRBJ1-1; D is undetermined. The CDR3 has 14 residues. V lost 0 bases to trimming and J lost 1 base, with 7 bases between them. Germline CDR1 SGDLS, CDR2 YYNGEE. The chain's CDR3 is CASSVGRSNTEAFF. The CDR3 region has the DNA TGTGCCAGCAGCGTAGGACGGTCGAACACTGAAGCTTTCTTT.

This chain links TRBV7-9 with TRBJ1-1; 8 positions match TRBD1. The CDR3 spans 14 residues. J lost 5 bases, V lost 6 bases, and 8 bases had no gene match. The germline gives CDR1 SEHNR, CDR2 FQNEAQ (reference sequence). The CDR3 spells CASRSGQGGTEAFF. CDR3 nucleotides: TGTGCCAGCAGATCCGGACAGGGAGGGACTGAAGCTTTCTTT.